The clone carrying this TCR beta chain appeared a few times. Every donor provided roughly 10 milliliters of peripheral blood. Trimming shortened V by 0 bases and J by 7 bases, and 13 bases separated the two germline ends. There are 15 residues in the CDR3. Germline CDR1 and CDR2: SGHDN and FVKESK. This sample stems from a study of blood T cells in healthy people across ages. PCR was performed a second time for about 7 to 11 cycles using a sample-barcoded 5' primer and a J-beta primer mix. TCRdb reprocessed the 5' RACE reads with MiXCR, giving one entry per CDR3 protein. The sample records over 1.5 million distinct CDR3 sequences, just under 50% being singletons.

This TCR came from a woman aged 40 to 50 in good health. The sample was blood. V is TRBV14 and J is TRBJ2-1; no reliable D call. The DNA of the CDR3 is TGTGCCAGCAGCCAAGAGTGGGGAATTAGGAATGAGCAGTTCTTC. Protein sequence: CASSQEWGIRNEQFF.